The 27 T cell receptor beta chains presented below share a single source sample, sequenced in a study of graft-versus-host responses after intestinal transplantation. The antigens of these receptors remain unknown. Assay used: immunoSEQ multiplex PCR; TCRdb lists only in-frame clones, some missing. Of about 88,000 clones listed, less than 95% are singletons. Sequenced here: unstimulated CD4+ T cells sorted from spleen or lymph node cells, sampled before transplant. Receptors originate from a human donor who was the organ donor for an intestinal transplant.

The J gene is TRBJ1-5, the V gene TRBV7-3; D is perhaps TRBD1 (6 bases). The CDR3 is 14 residues long. Trimming cost V 0 bases and J 4 bases, with 7 bases left between them. Germline values: CDR1 SGHTA, CDR2 FQGTGA. The CDR3: CASSLTGQNQPQHF. DNA of the CDR3: TGTGCCAGCAGCTTAACGGGACAAAATCAGCCCCAGCATTTT.

The genes are TRBV5-6 and TRBJ1-2; D not resolved. The CDR3 loop spans 14 amino acids. CDR1 and CDR2 from the germline V gene are SGHDT and YYEEEE. Between the trimmed V and J ends, which lost 3 bases and 5 bases, there was a span of 14 bases. CDR3 amino acids: CASSSTMSGYGYTF. The CDR3 bases are TGTGCCAGCAGCTCCACGATGTCTGGTTATGGCTACACCTTC.

This sequence joins TRBV5-1 and TRBJ2-1; 9 bases are a match to TRBD1. Germline lookup yields CDR1 SGHRS and CDR2 YFSETQ. CDR3 length equals 19 residues. The V gene end was trimmed by 4 bases and the J gene end by 2 bases; junction bases not matched to a gene: 16. The DNA for the CDR3 is TGCGCCAGCAGCCGAACGGCCCCTCCAAACAGGGGGCCCTACAATGAGCAGTTCTTC. Amino acids: CASSRTAPPNRGPYNEQFF.

The chain has TRBV19 and TRBJ1-5; a weak D match, TRBD1 (6 bases). Looked up from germline, CDR1 is LNHDA and CDR2 is SQIVND (reference sequence). CDR3 length: 15 residues. Trimming left V 6 bases short and J 1 base short, with 13 bases between. CDR3 DNA sequence: TGTGCCAGTAGGACGGGACAATCGAGCAATCAGCCCCAGCATTTT. Protein sequence: CASRTGQSSNQPQHF.

V usage is TRBV2 and J usage is TRBJ1-5; D is uncertain. The V gene lost 4 bases and the J gene lost 0 bases, with 10 bases spanning the gap. The germline V gene encodes CDR1 SNHLY and CDR2 FYNNEI. This CDR3 spans 15 amino acids. The CDR3 loop reads CASSGRKNSNQPQHF. In nucleotides, the CDR3 is TGTGCCAGCAGTGGTCGCAAGAATAGCAATCAGCCCCAGCATTTT. The variable domain in full, completed from reference TRBV2 and TRBJ1-5, reads EPEVTQTPSHQVTQMGQEVILRCVPISNHLYFYWYRQILGQKVEFLVSFYNNEISEKSEIFDDQFSVERPDGSNFTLKIRSTKLEDSAMYFCASSGRKNSNQPQHFGDGTRLSIL.

The chain couples TRBV18 to TRBJ1-2; 7 nucleotides agree with TRBD1. Germline V gene sequence: CDR1 KGHSH, CDR2 LQKENI. This CDR3 region has 14 residues. The ends lost 6 bases at V and 8 bases at J; junction bases unmatched: 12. CDR3 coding DNA: TGTGCCAGCTCCCCCACCGGAGGGGGCGACGGCTACACCTTC. Protein: CASSPTGGGDGYTF.

The V and J genes are TRBV29-1 and TRBJ2-1; 10 bases line up with TRBD1. J was trimmed by 3 bases and V by 7 bases; bases with no gene match: 12. CDR1 and CDR2 (germline): SQVTM, ANQGSEA. This CDR3 spans 16 amino acids. CDR3 sequence reads: CSANLGDRGYYNEQFF. DNA of the CDR3: TGCAGCGCCAACCTTGGGGACAGGGGTTACTACAATGAGCAGTTCTTC.

In regard to this clone: Germline and junction disagree at one end, which may indicate a read error. The J gene is TRBJ2-2, the V gene TRBV6-5; maybe TRBD2 (5 bases). CDR1 MNHEY and CDR2 SVGAGI come from the germline V gene. CDR3 size: 15 residues. The CDR3 region is CASSYSMGNTGELLF. The CDR3 DNA is TGTGCCAGCAGTTACTCGATGGGTAACACCGGGGAGCTGCTTTTT.

The chain carries TRBV25-1 and TRBJ2-5; TRBD1 might be the D (5 bases). The CDR3 extends over 14 amino acids. Germline CDR1 MGHDK, CDR2 SYGVNS. The V and J ends lost 0 bases and 5 bases respectively, with 10 bases between them. In DNA, the CDR3 is TGTGCCAGCAGTGAATATAACAGGCCGGAGACCCAGTACTTC. Translating it yields CASSEYNRPETQYF. The full variable domain, completed using reference TRBV25-1 and TRBJ2-5, is EADIYQTPRYLVIGTGKKITLECSQTMGHDKMYWYQQDPGMELHLIHYSYGVNSTEKGDLSSESTVSRIRTEHFPLTLESARPSHTSQYLCASSEYNRPETQYFGPGTRLLVL.

In this sample, this clone turned up once. The gene calls are TRBV28 and TRBJ1-1; 12 positions match TRBD1. Germline CDR1 and CDR2: MDHEN and SYDVKM. The CDR3 loop spans 15 amino acids. V lost 6 bases to trimming and J lost 11 bases; unmatched junction nucleotides: 13. CDR3 loop: CASRQGTGGAAGAFF. As DNA, the CDR3 is TGTGCCAGCAGACAAGGGACAGGGGGCGCCGCTGGGGCTTTCTTT.

The chain combines TRBV28 with TRBJ1-2; TRBD1 might be the D (6 bases). The V end lost 6 bases, the J end lost 1 base, and 12 bases lay between the germline ends. The CDR3 has 14 amino acids. Germline V gives CDR1 MDHEN, CDR2 SYDVKM. The CDR3 DNA sequence: TGTGCCAGCAGGAAGGGGGGCGTTAACTATGGCTACACCTTC. This codes for CASRKGGVNYGYTF.

This chain uses TRBV5-4 with TRBJ1-2; D is unclear. This CDR3 spans 14 amino acids. Per germline, CDR1 SGHNT and CDR2 YYREEE (reference sequence). V was shortened by 4 bases and J by 7 bases, with 17 bases between the two germline ends. The CDR3 sequence is CASSRETGSLGYTF. CDR3 in DNA: TGTGCCAGCAGCCGGGAAACCGGGTCTCTTGGCTACACCTTC.

J is TRBJ2-5 and V is TRBV29-1; D may match TRBD1 or TRBD2 (6 bases each). From germline, CDR1 is SQVTM and CDR2 ANQGSEA. The CDR3 runs 16 residues. V lost 6 bases and J 5 bases, leaving 25 bases between the germline ends. CDR3 amino acids: CSVDHGTHGQGETQYF. The CDR3 nucleotides are TGCAGCGTCGACCACGGGACTCACGGGCAGGGGGAGACCCAGTACTTC.

The chain employs TRBV15 and TRBJ1-2; D possibly corresponds to TRBD1 (5 bases). The CDR3 loop spans 13 amino acids. The germline V gene encodes CDR1 LNHNV and CDR2 YYDKDF (reference sequence). Trimming pared 3 bases from V and 4 bases from J, leaving 9 bases between. CDR3 DNA sequence: TGTGCCACCAGCAGGACAGCATCCTATGGCTACACCTTC. Encoded protein: CATSRTASYGYTF. Using reference TRBV15 and TRBJ1-2 for the parts outside the CDR3, the full variable domain is DAMVIQNPRYQVTQFGKPVTLSCSQTLNHNVMYWYQQKSSQAPKLLFHYYDKDFNNEADTPDNFQSRRPNTSFCFLDIRSPGLGDTAMYLCATSRTASYGYTFGSGTRLTVV.

The gene calls are TRBV10-3 and TRBJ1-1; D unclear. V was trimmed by 2 bases and J by 0 bases, leaving 7 bases between them. From germline, CDR1 is ENHRY and CDR2 SYGVKD. The CDR3 totals 14 residues. CDR3 protein: CAISEEEMNTEAFF. DNA of the CDR3: TGTGCCATCAGTGAGGAAGAAATGAACACTGAAGCTTTCTTT.

The J gene is TRBJ2-3, the V gene TRBV6-4, with TRBD2 matching 8 bases. The CDR3 is 16 residues long. V gave up 2 bases and J gave up 6 bases; unmatched junction bases: 10. CDR1 and CDR2 from the germline V gene are MRHNA and SNTAGT. CDR3 sequence (DNA): TGTGCCAGCAGTGACCGGGGGGGCCGGAAGCCTGATACGCAGTATTTT. It specifies CASSDRGGRKPDTQYF.

The V gene is TRBV5-1, the J gene TRBJ1-2, with 8 nucleotides matching TRBD1. The CDR3 runs 16 residues. Germline CDR1 and CDR2: SGHRS and YFSETQ. V was clipped by 4 bases and J by 1 base; unmatched bases: 9. CDR3 DNA sequence: TGCGCCAGCAGCCCAAGAACAGGGGGGGATAACTATGGCTACACCTTC. Protein product: CASSPRTGGDNYGYTF.

The rearrangement uses TRBV5-4 and TRBJ2-2; TRBD1 might be the D (5 bases). The germline V and J ends were trimmed by 0 bases and 6 bases, with 12 bases remaining between them. Germline V gene lookup returns CDR1 SGHNT and CDR2 YYREEE (reference sequence). The CDR3 runs 15 residues. This chain's CDR3 is CASSLVRDKAGELFF. Written as DNA, the CDR3 is TGTGCCAGCAGCTTGGTCAGGGATAAGGCCGGGGAGCTGTTTTTT. The complete variable domain, with remaining parts taken from reference TRBV5-4 and TRBJ2-2, reads ETGVTQSPTHLIKTRGQQVTLRCSSQSGHNTVSWYQQALGQGPQFIFQYYREEENGRGNFPPRFSGLQFPNYSSELNVNALELDDSALYLCASSLVRDKAGELFFGEGSRLTVL.

The V and J genes are TRBV10-3 and TRBJ2-5, with TRBD2 as a possible D gene (6 bases). This CDR3 contains 11 residues. From germline, CDR1 is ENHRY and CDR2 SYGVKD. Trimming took off 10 bases at V and 5 bases at J, with 11 bases between the two ends. The CDR3 here is CATAGLETQYF. The DNA of the CDR3 is TGTGCCACCGCGGGACTGGAGACCCAGTACTTC.

The rearrangement joins TRBV7-2 to TRBJ1-5; the match to TRBD1 covers 9 bases. The trim removed 4 bases at V and 1 base at J, leaving 2 bases unmatched. The CDR3 totals 15 residues. The V gene's germline CDR1 is SGHTA and CDR2 FQGNSA. CDR3 sequence: CASSSGQGSNQPQHF. The CDR3 bases are TGTGCCAGCAGCTCTGGACAGGGGAGCAATCAGCCCCAGCATTTT.

CDR3 loop: CASKKDYNSPLHF. CDR3 in DNA: TGTGCCAGTAAAAAGGACTATAATTCACCCCTCCACTTT. The chain is built from TRBV19 and TRBJ1-6; D call uncertain. This CDR3 is 13 amino acids long. Trimming took off 7 bases at V and 3 bases at J, with 7 bases between the two ends. Germline values: CDR1 LNHDA, CDR2 SQIVND (reference sequence). The complete variable domain, with remaining parts taken from reference TRBV19 and TRBJ1-6, reads DGGITQSPKYLFRKEGQNVTLSCEQNLNHDAMYWYRQDPGQGLRLIYYSQIVNDFQKGDIAEGYSVSREKKESFPLTVTSAQKNPTAFYLCASKKDYNSPLHFGNGTRLTVT.

This clone was counted between two and nine times. This chain uses TRBV30 with TRBJ1-3; no firm D call. Trimming left V 1 base short and J 0 bases short, with 7 bases between. Germline V gene data show CDR1 as GTSNPN and CDR2 as SVGIG (reference sequence). CDR3 length: 14 residues. The DNA of the CDR3 is TGTGCCTGGAGTGGCCAGAGCTCTGGAAACACCATATATTTT. This gives the protein CAWSGQSSGNTIYF.

The chain uses TRBV18 and TRBJ1-6; D ambiguous. The CDR3 consists of 16 residues. Germline V CDR1 and CDR2: KGHSH, LQKENI. V was trimmed by 3 bases and J by 0 bases, leaving 9 bases between them. The CDR3 is CASSPSLDSYNSPLHF. The DNA of the CDR3 is TGTGCCAGCTCACCGAGTCTTGACTCCTATAATTCACCCCTCCACTTT.

The chain is built from TRBV28 and TRBJ1-1, with 9 nucleotides matching TRBD1. CDR1 is MDHEN and CDR2 is SYDVKM in the germline V gene. The CDR3 contains 14 residues. V lost 5 bases to trimming and J lost 4 bases; unmatched junction nucleotides: 5. The CDR3 DNA follows: TGTGCCAGCAGTATCAAGACAGGGGGCACTGAAGCTTTCTTT. Amino acids: CASSIKTGGTEAFF.

The chain employs TRBV11-3 and TRBJ1-1; 10 nucleotides align to TRBD1. CDR3 length: 15 residues. Germline CDR1 and CDR2: SGHNT and YENEEA. The V gene end was trimmed by 6 bases and the J gene end by 3 bases; junction bases not matched to a gene: 7. The CDR3 nucleotides are TGTGCCAGCAGGTTCGGACAGGGGGTGGACACTGAAGCTTTCTTT. It is translated as CASRFGQGVDTEAFF. The full variable domain, its missing parts supplied by reference TRBV11-3 and TRBJ1-1, is EAGVVQSPRYKIIEKKQPVAFWCNPISGHNTLYWYLQNLGQGPELLIRYENEEAVDDSQLPKDRFSAERLKGVDSTLKIQPAELGDSAVYLCASRFGQGVDTEAFFGQGTRLTVV.

This clone was counted between two and nine times. The V gene is TRBV4-2, the J gene TRBJ2-3, with 8 positions matching TRBD1. Germline lookup yields CDR1 LGHNA and CDR2 YNFKEQ. There are 16 residues in the CDR3. Germline trimming cut 4 bases from V and 1 base from J; bases unmatched to any gene: 7. CDR3 in DNA: TGTGCCAGCAGCCCCTGGATGACAGGGGGCACAGATACGCAGTATTTT. Protein: CASSPWMTGGTDTQYF.

CDR3 amino acids: CASSQSGETQYF. The CDR3 DNA sequence: TGTGCCAGTAGTCAAAGCGGGGAGACCCAGTACTTC. The chain uses TRBV19 and TRBJ2-5, with D possibly being TRBD2 (6 bases). The ends were cut back, 5 bases at V and 5 bases at J, with 9 bases in the middle. This CDR3 has 12 residues. Germline V CDR1 and CDR2: LNHDA, SQIVND (reference sequence).